This is a list of T cell receptor beta chains from one sample in a study of cytomegalovirus exposure and HLA in healthy donors. Sequencing was performed with immunoSEQ multiplex PCR; in TCRdb, only in-frame clones are kept and a portion is missing. The sample consists of roughly 60,000 clones, more than 90% of them appearing once. The material sequenced was PBMCs. The receptors stem from a man aged 18 to 30 in good health and CMV-seronegative. Each CDR3 is given with its conserved first and last residue. The D gene is left open where the match is weak. Size tells how often a clone was seen (once, few, many) or the class of an expanded clone, and some rows leave it out.

abundance: NA; v_gene: TRBV2; d_gene: TRBD2; j_gene: TRBJ2-1; CDR3nt: TGTGCCAGCATAGGGATCGAGCGGGAAAGGAATGAGCAGTTCTTC; CDR3aa: CASIGIERERNEQFF
abundance: NA; v_gene: TRBV28; d_gene: TRBD1; j_gene: TRBJ2-3; CDR3nt: TGTGCCTCCCAACCTCCGCCCGGGACAGGACACCGGGAGAACACAGATACGCAGTATTTT; CDR3aa: CASQPPPGTGHRENTDTQYF
abundance: NA; v_gene: TRBV7-8; d_gene: NA; j_gene: TRBJ2-7; CDR3nt: TGTGCCAGCAGTGGAGTCGGCGAGCAGTACTTC; CDR3aa: CASSGVGEQYF
abundance: NA; v_gene: TRBV5-1; d_gene: NA; j_gene: TRBJ2-7; CDR3nt: TGCGCCAGCAGCTTGGCCGGGTTCTTCGAGCAGTACTTC; CDR3aa: CASSLAGFFEQYF
abundance: NA; v_gene: TRBV30; d_gene: NA; j_gene: TRBJ2-3; CDR3nt: TGTGCCTGGTGGGGGCATGGCACAGATACGCAGTATTTT; CDR3aa: CAWWGHGTDTQYF
abundance: NA; v_gene: TRBV7-2; d_gene: TRBD2; j_gene: TRBJ2-5; CDR3nt: TGTGCCAGCACCTTACTAGCGGGAGAAGGTGAGACCCAGTACTTC; CDR3aa: CASTLLAGEGETQYF
abundance: NA; v_gene: TRBV18; d_gene: TRBD1; j_gene: TRBJ1-5; CDR3nt: TGTGCCAGCTCACCAGACAGGGCGAGCAATCAGCCCCAGCATTTT; CDR3aa: CASSPDRASNQPQHF
abundance: NA; v_gene: TRBV5-5; d_gene: TRBD1; j_gene: TRBJ1-2; CDR3nt: TGTGCCAGCAGCCCTCGACAGGGTGGCACCTATGGCTACACCTTC; CDR3aa: CASSPRQGGTYGYTF
abundance: NA; v_gene: TRBV6-1; d_gene: NA; j_gene: TRBJ1-5; CDR3nt: TGTGCCAGCGACCAGGGGAACAATCAGCCCCAGCATTTT; CDR3aa: CASDQGNNQPQHF
abundance: NA; v_gene: TRBV18; d_gene: NA; j_gene: TRBJ2-1; CDR3nt: TGTGCCAGCTCACCCCCGACAAGAAATGAGCAGTTCTTC; CDR3aa: CASSPPTRNEQFF
abundance: NA; v_gene: TRBV4-2; d_gene: NA; j_gene: TRBJ2-7; CDR3nt: TGTGCCAGCAGCCAATCAGCGAGTTCCTACGAGCAGTACTTC; CDR3aa: CASSQSASSYEQYF
abundance: NA; v_gene: TRBV5-1; d_gene: TRBD1; j_gene: TRBJ2-5; CDR3nt: TGCGCCACCCAGCTTGGCTTCCCGGGACAGGTTGCAGAGACCCAGTACTTC; CDR3aa: CATQLGFPGQVAETQYF
abundance: NA; v_gene: TRBV7-9; d_gene: NA; j_gene: TRBJ2-7; CDR3nt: TGTGCCAGCAGCTCAGGGGGGACAGCCTACGAGCAGTACTTC; CDR3aa: CASSSGGTAYEQYF
abundance: NA; v_gene: TRBV28; d_gene: TRBD1; j_gene: TRBJ1-5; CDR3nt: TGTGCCAGCAGTTTAAGGGGGGGACAGGCCTTATATAGCAATCAGCCCCAGCATTTT; CDR3aa: CASSLRGGQALYSNQPQHF
abundance: NA; v_gene: TRBV28; d_gene: TRBD2; j_gene: TRBJ2-2; CDR3nt: TGTGCCAGCAATCTGGGACTAGCCGCCGGGGAGCTGTTTTTT; CDR3aa: CASNLGLAAGELFF
abundance: NA; v_gene: TRBV5-1; d_gene: TRBD1; j_gene: TRBJ1-4; CDR3nt: TGCGCCAGCAGCCTACAGGGGAATGAAAAACTGTTTTTT; CDR3aa: CASSLQGNEKLFF
abundance: NA; v_gene: TRBV7-9; d_gene: NA; j_gene: TRBJ2-5; CDR3nt: TGTGCCAGCAGGCCCTTGGGAGGGGGGTACCAAGAGACCCAGTACTTC; CDR3aa: CASRPLGGGYQETQYF
abundance: NA; v_gene: TRBV5-6; d_gene: NA; j_gene: TRBJ2-7; CDR3nt: TGTGCCAGCAGCTTGGAGTCGACAAGGGGGAACGAGCAGTACTTC; CDR3aa: CASSLESTRGNEQYF
abundance: NA; v_gene: TRBV18; d_gene: TRBD2; j_gene: TRBJ2-3; CDR3nt: TGTGCCAGCTCACCACTTGCAGCGGGGGTAATCACAGATACGCAGTATTTT; CDR3aa: CASSPLAAGVITDTQYF
abundance: NA; v_gene: TRBV6-1; d_gene: TRBD1; j_gene: TRBJ2-5; CDR3nt: TGTGCCAGCACTTCACAGGGGCTCGGAGTGGCCCAGTACTTC; CDR3aa: CASTSQGLGVAQYF
abundance: once; v_gene: TRBV2; d_gene: TRBD2; j_gene: TRBJ2-5; CDR3nt: TGTGCCAGCAGATACGGACTAGCGGGAGAAGGGAAGACCCAGTACTTC; CDR3aa: CASRYGLAGEGKTQYF
abundance: NA; v_gene: TRBV4-1; d_gene: NA; j_gene: TRBJ1-4; CDR3nt: TGCGCCAGCAGCCAGGACCGCGGGGGTGAGGAAAAACTGTTTTTT; CDR3aa: CASSQDRGGEEKLFF
abundance: NA; v_gene: TRBV5-4; d_gene: NA; j_gene: TRBJ1-2; CDR3nt: TGTGCCAGCAGTTTGCTCTGGACACCGACAATGAACTATGGCTACACCTTC; CDR3aa: CASSLLWTPTMNYGYTF
abundance: NA; v_gene: TRBV6-6; d_gene: NA; j_gene: TRBJ1-1; CDR3nt: TGTGCCAGCAGTTACGGCGGGGGCTCAGAAGCTTTCTTT; CDR3aa: CASSYGGGSEAFF
abundance: NA; v_gene: TRBV19; d_gene: TRBD2; j_gene: TRBJ2-7; CDR3nt: TGTGCCAGTAGTTCCCTATCTAGCGGGAGTGTCGCCGGTGGCATTTCCTACGAGCAGTACTTC; CDR3aa: CASSSLSSGSVAGGISYEQYF
abundance: NA; v_gene: TRBV27; d_gene: NA; j_gene: TRBJ1-5; CDR3nt: TGTGCCAGCAGTTTGACAGTTTATAGCAATCAGCCCCAGCATTTT; CDR3aa: CASSLTVYSNQPQHF